The 18 T cell receptor beta chains below all came from one sample that was sequenced in a study of radiotherapy plus CTLA-4 blockade in lung cancer. Clones were sequenced by immunoSEQ multiplex PCR, and TCRdb holds only the in-frame ones, with some missing. In the table there are approximately 49,000 clones, more than 75% of which are singletons. The specimen was peripheral blood, collected from a patient treated with radiotherapy plus ipilimumab. The origin of the receptors is a human donor with non-small cell lung cancer whose response to radiotherapy plus ipilimumab could not be evaluated.

This clone was counted between two and nine times. V usage is TRBV6-4 and J usage is TRBJ2-7, with 10 bases lining up with TRBD1. Trimming removed 5 bases from V and 5 bases from J; junction bases left unmatched: 6. Germline lookup yields CDR1 MRHNA and CDR2 SNTAGT. The length of the CDR3 is 14 residues. CDR3: CASSRQGATDEQYF. DNA of the CDR3: TGTGCCAGCAGTAGACAGGGGGCGACGGACGAGCAGTACTTC.

This sequence joins TRBV4-1 and TRBJ2-5; 9 bases map to TRBD2. The end of the DNA aligns better with TRBJ2-7, so the J call may be wrong. In germline, CDR1 is MGHRA, CDR2 YSYEKL. There are 15 residues in the CDR3. The CDR3 sequence is CASSPWAAGGYEQYF. In DNA form, the CDR3 reads TGCGCCAGCAGCCCCTGGGCAGCGGGAGGCTACGAGCAGTACTTC.

The rearrangement uses TRBV6-5 and TRBJ1-2, with 7 nucleotides matching TRBD1. V trimming: 5 bases; J trimming: 2 bases; junction bases outside the gene matches: 2. This CDR3 has 13 amino acids. Germline-derived CDR1 and CDR2 are MNHEY and SVGAGI. The CDR3 DNA reads TGTGCCAGCAGTACGGGACAGAACTATGGCTACACCTTC. This translates into CASSTGQNYGYTF.

The V gene is TRBV6-5, the J gene TRBJ2-7; 7 bases agree with TRBD1. CDR3 length equals 16 residues. CDR1 is MNHEY, CDR2 SVGAGI, per germline. V gave up 3 bases and J gave up 4 bases; unmatched junction bases: 12. DNA for the CDR3: TGTGCCAGCAGTTATCGCCCCCCAGGGGGAAATTACGAGCAGTACTTC. It codes for CASSYRPPGGNYEQYF.

The chain combines TRBV27 with TRBJ2-7; 14 bases map to TRBD2. Germline CDR1 MNHEY, CDR2 SMNVEV (reference sequence). The V gene end was trimmed by 5 bases and the J gene end by 3 bases; junction bases not matched to a gene: 12. The CDR3 length is 18 residues. CDR3 residues: CASSNTYRGTSGSYEQYF. The CDR3 DNA reads TGTGCCAGCAGTAATACGTACCGAGGGACTAGCGGGAGCTACGAGCAGTACTTC.

This chain joins TRBV6-6 and TRBJ1-4; possible D gene TRBD1, 6 bases. V lost 7 bases, J lost 5 bases, and 8 bases lay in between. This CDR3 has 12 amino acids. Per germline, CDR1 MNHNY and CDR2 SVGAGI (reference sequence). The CDR3 coding sequence is TGTGCCAGCAACAGGGCAAATGAAAAACTGTTTTTT. Encoded protein: CASNRANEKLFF.

This clone was observed a handful of times. The gene calls are TRBV27 and TRBJ2-2; tentative D call: TRBD2 (6 bases). Germline lookup yields CDR1 MNHEY and CDR2 SMNVEV (reference sequence). CDR3 length equals 16 residues. Trimming pared 0 bases from V and 3 bases from J, leaving 11 bases between. CDR3 sequence (DNA): TGTGCCAGCAGTTTATCTCGGGGGATGGACACCGGGGAGCTGTTTTTT. Protein sequence: CASSLSRGMDTGELFF.

This clone was counted a few times. The chain recombines TRBV19 with TRBJ1-1; D possibly corresponds to TRBD1 (5 bases). The CDR3 has 14 amino acids. Per the germline V gene, CDR1 is LNHDA and CDR2 is SQIVND (reference sequence). The V end was cut by 5 bases, the J end by 1 base, with 11 bases between. Here the CDR3 reads CASSPFGGNTEAFF. CDR3 DNA sequence: TGTGCCAGTAGTCCATTCGGGGGGAACACTGAAGCTTTCTTT.

The sample holds one count of this clone. The J gene is TRBJ1-4, the V gene TRBV19, with 8 bases aligning to TRBD1. V shed 4 bases, J shed 4 bases, and the junction held 5 bases outside the gene matches. CDR1 is LNHDA, CDR2 SQIVND, per germline (reference sequence). This CDR3 is built from 15 residues. CDR3 nucleotide sequence: TGTGCCAGTAGTACAGCACAGGGGGTTAATGAAAAACTGTTTTTT. It yields the protein CASSTAQGVNEKLFF.

The chain employs TRBV2 and TRBJ1-4, with D unclear. With 8 bases removed from V and 7 bases from J, the gap between germline ends came to 23 bases. This CDR3 is 16 amino acids long. The V gene's germline CDR1 is SNHLY and CDR2 FYNNEI. CDR3 coding DNA: TGTGCCAGCCGACTCCTGGGAGCCGGGAGAGGTGAAAAACTGTTTTTT. Residues: CASRLLGAGRGEKLFF.

The chain has TRBV28 and TRBJ2-7; 7 positions agree with TRBD1. Germline CDR1 and CDR2: MDHEN and SYDVKM. Trimming removed 6 bases from V and 0 bases from J; junction bases left unmatched: 5. This CDR3 has 14 residues. CDR3 nucleotides: TGTGCCAGCAGCCTACAGGGGTCCTCCTACGAGCAGTACTTC. Protein: CASSLQGSSYEQYF.

The rearrangement links TRBV7-2 to TRBJ2-3; the match to TRBD2 covers 11 bases. The germline V gene encodes CDR1 SGHTA and CDR2 FQGNSA. This CDR3 has 18 residues. The ends lost 3 bases at V and 4 bases at J; junction bases unmatched: 12. The CDR3 sequence: CASSLRRLAGRVSDTQYF. The CDR3 nucleotides are TGTGCCAGCAGCTTGCGAAGACTAGCGGGACGCGTATCAGATACGCAGTATTTT. Full variable domain (rest looked up from reference TRBV7-2 and TRBJ2-3): GAGVSQSPSNKVTEKGKDVELRCDPISGHTALYWYRQSLGQGLEFLIYFQGNSAPDKSGLPSDRFSAERTGGSVSTLTIQRTQQEDSAVYLCASSLRRLAGRVSDTQYFGPGTRLTVL.

The chain recombines TRBV28 with TRBJ2-7; 7 nucleotides match TRBD1. Trimming cost V 5 bases and J 3 bases; bases outside gene matches: 4. The V gene's germline CDR1 is MDHEN and CDR2 SYDVKM. The CDR3 length is 13 residues. The CDR3 DNA is TGTGCCAGCAGTCAGACAGGGATCTACGAGCAGTACTTC. It codes for CASSQTGIYEQYF. Complete variable domain (other parts from reference TRBV28 and TRBJ2-7): DVKVTQSSRYLVKRTGEKVFLECVQDMDHENMFWYRQDPGLGLRLIYFSYDVKMKEKGDIPEGYSVSREKKERFSLILESASTNQTSMYLCASSQTGIYEQYFGPGTRLTVT.

The V call is TRBV4-3, the J call TRBJ1-2; unclear D gene. The V gene's germline CDR1 is LGHNA and CDR2 YSLEER. CDR3 length equals 15 residues. Trimming took off 3 bases at V and 8 bases at J, with 19 bases between the two ends. The CDR3 nucleotides read TGCGCCAGCAGCCAGGGCGTCAGCCCAGTGGTAGGCTACACCTTC. This translates into CASSQGVSPVVGYTF.

The V gene is TRBV6-5, the J gene TRBJ1-4; unclear D gene. CDR3 length: 15 residues. From germline, CDR1 is MNHEY and CDR2 SVGAGI. The ends were cut back, 0 bases at V and 9 bases at J, with 14 bases in the middle. This chain's CDR3 is CASSYSTVAGKKLFF. The CDR3 region has the DNA TGTGCCAGCAGTTACTCGACGGTCGCGGGTAAAAAACTGTTTTTT.

The J gene is TRBJ1-2, the V gene TRBV19; possible D gene TRBD1, 6 bases. The CDR3 contains 15 residues. The germline gives CDR1 LNHDA, CDR2 SQIVND (reference sequence). With 5 bases removed from V and 0 bases from J, the gap between germline ends came to 13 bases. CDR3 amino acids: CASSPGQKTNYGYTF. In DNA form, the CDR3 reads TGTGCCAGTAGTCCCGGACAGAAGACTAACTATGGCTACACCTTC.

The chain recombines TRBV4-1 with TRBJ2-7; weak D call: TRBD2 (5 bases). CDR3 length: 16 amino acids. Trimming cost V 4 bases and J 5 bases, with 21 bases left between them. Germline loops: CDR1 MGHRA, CDR2 YSYEKL. This CDR3 reads CASSLSRAEGLNEQYF. The CDR3 DNA reads as TGCGCCAGCAGCCTTTCTAGGGCTGAGGGCCTGAACGAGCAGTACTTC.

The genes are TRBV6-1 and TRBJ2-3; the D is unclear. CDR3 length: 14 residues. V was cut by 5 bases and J by 9 bases, with 18 bases left in between. Germline-derived CDR1 and CDR2 are MNHNS and SASEGT. The CDR3 is CASSPKTLADTQYF. In DNA form, the CDR3 reads TGTGCCAGCAGTCCCAAAACCTTAGCTGACACGCAGTATTTT.